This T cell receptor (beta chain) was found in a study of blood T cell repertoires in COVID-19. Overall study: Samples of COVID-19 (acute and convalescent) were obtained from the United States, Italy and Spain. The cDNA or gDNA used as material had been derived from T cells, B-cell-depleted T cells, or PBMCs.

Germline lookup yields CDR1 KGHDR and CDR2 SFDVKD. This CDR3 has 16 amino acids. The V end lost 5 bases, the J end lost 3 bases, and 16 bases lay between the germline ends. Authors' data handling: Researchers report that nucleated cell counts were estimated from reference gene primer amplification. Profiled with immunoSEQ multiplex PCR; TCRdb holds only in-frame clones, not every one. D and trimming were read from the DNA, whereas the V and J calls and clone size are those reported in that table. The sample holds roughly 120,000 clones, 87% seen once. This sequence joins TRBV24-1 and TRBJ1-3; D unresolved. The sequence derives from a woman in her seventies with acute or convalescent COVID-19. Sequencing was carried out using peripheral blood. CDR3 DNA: TGTGCCACCAGTGCTGGCAGGTCGGGAATTGGAAACACCATATATTTT. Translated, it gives CATSAGRSGIGNTIYF.